This is a list of T cell receptor beta chains from one sample in a study of blood T cell repertoires in COVID-19. TCRdb keeps only in-frame clones here, not all; method: immunoSEQ multiplex PCR. The data contain about 240,000 clones, 85% to 90% of them seen just once; the ten biggest clones take up around 4%. Source material: PBMCs or T cells enriched from blood (not recorded which). These receptors originate from a woman younger than 45 who had recovered from COVID-19. Both conserved end residues are part of each CDR3. Fields, in order: V gene, J gene, clone size, D gene, CDR3 DNA, CDR3 protein. D genes are given only for firm matches. Clone size appears in some rows only: once, few, many, or a class for an expanded clone.

V gene: TRBV10-2; J gene: TRBJ1-1; clone size: -; D gene: -; CDR3 DNA: TGCGCCAGCAGTGTGGGCGTAACTGAAGCTTTCTTT; CDR3 protein: CASSVGVTEAFF
V gene: TRBV6-5; J gene: TRBJ1-2; clone size: -; D gene: TRBD1; CDR3 DNA: TGTGCCACCTCCTCGTCGGGACAGGGGATCTATGGCTACACCTTC; CDR3 protein: CATSSSGQGIYGYTF
V gene: TRBV9; J gene: TRBJ2-3; clone size: -; D gene: TRBD2; CDR3 DNA: TGTGCCAGCAGCGTAGATGTAGCGGGAGCCACAGATACGCAGTATTTT; CDR3 protein: CASSVDVAGATDTQYF
V gene: TRBV3-1/TRBV3-2; J gene: TRBJ2-5; clone size: -; D gene: TRBD1; CDR3 DNA: TGTGCCAGCAGCCAAGATTCAGGGGGCCAGACCCAGTACTTC; CDR3 protein: CASSQDSGGQTQYF
V gene: TRBV19; J gene: TRBJ2-5; clone size: -; D gene: TRBD1; CDR3 DNA: TGTGCCAGTAGTAGGGGGACAGGGAGGTTAGAGACCCAGTACTTC; CDR3 protein: CASSRGTGRLETQYF
V gene: TRBV19; J gene: TRBJ2-1; clone size: -; D gene: -; CDR3 DNA: TGTGCCAGTAGTATTTTGGTACTAGATTCGAATGAGCAGTTCTTC; CDR3 protein: CASSILVLDSNEQFF
V gene: TRBV6-2/TRBV6-3; J gene: TRBJ1-1; clone size: -; D gene: -; CDR3 DNA: TGTGCCAGCAGTTACTCGTACAGGGTGGGCACTGAAGCTTTCTTT; CDR3 protein: CASSYSYRVGTEAFF
V gene: TRBV5-1; J gene: TRBJ2-3; clone size: -; D gene: -; CDR3 DNA: TGCGCCAGCAGCGGGGGCCGGAGGGCTAGCGGTAGCACAGATACGCAGTATTTT; CDR3 protein: CASSGGRRASGSTDTQYF
V gene: TRBV15; J gene: TRBJ2-1; clone size: -; D gene: -; CDR3 DNA: TGTGCCACCAGCAGAGGGGGCGTCACCAATGAGCAGTTCTTC; CDR3 protein: CATSRGGVTNEQFF
V gene: TRBV6-5; J gene: TRBJ2-3; clone size: -; D gene: -; CDR3 DNA: TGTGCCAGCAGTTATACTCGGGAAACAGATACGCAGTATTTT; CDR3 protein: CASSYTRETDTQYF
V gene: TRBV28; J gene: TRBJ1-2; clone size: -; D gene: -; CDR3 DNA: TGTGCCAGCAGTATTCACGACAGATTTGACTTCTATGGCTACACCTTC; CDR3 protein: CASSIHDRFDFYGYTF
V gene: TRBV19; J gene: TRBJ1-1; clone size: -; D gene: TRBD1; CDR3 DNA: TGTGCCAGTAGCTCCCATGACAGGGCCGTGAGCACTGAAGCTTTCTTT; CDR3 protein: CASSSHDRAVSTEAFF
V gene: TRBV27; J gene: TRBJ2-1; clone size: -; D gene: TRBD2; CDR3 DNA: TGTGCCAGCAGCCCGGGACTAGCGGGAGCAGGGGAGCAGTTCTTC; CDR3 protein: CASSPGLAGAGEQFF
V gene: TRBV4-3; J gene: TRBJ2-7; clone size: -; D gene: TRBD1; CDR3 DNA: TGCGCCAGCAGCCAGGCGGGACAGGGCTATTACGAGCAGTACTTC; CDR3 protein: CASSQAGQGYYEQYF
V gene: TRBV5-1; J gene: TRBJ1-1; clone size: -; D gene: -; CDR3 DNA: TGCGCCAGCAGCTTACCAGAAATGAACACTGAAGCTTTCTTT; CDR3 protein: CASSLPEMNTEAFF
V gene: TRBV4-1; J gene: TRBJ2-1; clone size: -; D gene: TRBD2; CDR3 DNA: TGCGCCAGCGCTATAGGACTAGGCTCCTACAATGAGCAGTTCTTC; CDR3 protein: CASAIGLGSYNEQFF
V gene: TRBV27; J gene: TRBJ2-7; clone size: -; D gene: TRBD1; CDR3 DNA: TGTGCCAGCGGCCCCCGGGACAGCACTTACGAGCAGTACTTC; CDR3 protein: CASGPRDSTYEQYF
V gene: TRBV7-8; J gene: TRBJ2-7; clone size: -; D gene: TRBD1; CDR3 DNA: TGTGCCAGCAGCTTATTGGGTGACAGGGGCTGGAGGGAGCAGTACTTC; CDR3 protein: CASSLLGDRGWREQYF
V gene: TRBV7-8; J gene: TRBJ1-2; clone size: -; D gene: -; CDR3 DNA: TGTGCCAGCAGCCATCTGGGACTTGCCCGTAGAGCTAACTATGGCTACACCTTC; CDR3 protein: CASSHLGLARRANYGYTF
V gene: TRBV27; J gene: TRBJ2-7; clone size: -; D gene: -; CDR3 DNA: TGTGCCAGCAGTTCCACAGGGAATGTTGCTCACTTC; CDR3 protein: CASSSTGNVAHF
V gene: TRBV6-6; J gene: TRBJ1-5; clone size: -; D gene: -; CDR3 DNA: TGTGCCAGCAGTCCGGAGGACCCTGGAGGGCTAAGCAATCAGCCCCAGCATTTT; CDR3 protein: CASSPEDPGGLSNQPQHF
V gene: TRBV4-3; J gene: TRBJ2-1; clone size: -; D gene: -; CDR3 DNA: TGCGCCAGCAGCCAAGAGTCGGTAACCTACAATGAGCAGTTCTTC; CDR3 protein: CASSQESVTYNEQFF
V gene: TRBV30; J gene: TRBJ2-3; clone size: -; D gene: TRBD1; CDR3 DNA: TGTGCCTGGAACAGGGGGCGCACAGATACGCAGTATTTT; CDR3 protein: CAWNRGRTDTQYF
V gene: TRBV7-8; J gene: TRBJ1-5; clone size: -; D gene: TRBD1; CDR3 DNA: TGTGCCAGCAGCACAGACAGGGAAGTATCTCAGCCCCAGCATTTT; CDR3 protein: CASSTDREVSQPQHF
V gene: TRBV6-2/TRBV6-3; J gene: TRBJ2-7; clone size: few; D gene: -; CDR3 DNA: -; CDR3 protein: CASSYFGARGDYEQYF
V gene: TRBV25-1; J gene: TRBJ1-1; clone size: -; D gene: -; CDR3 DNA: TGTGCCAGCAGTGACGTTTTGGCCATGAACACTGAAGCTTTCTTT; CDR3 protein: CASSDVLAMNTEAFF
V gene: TRBV2; J gene: TRBJ2-7; clone size: once; D gene: TRBD2; CDR3 DNA: TGTGCCAGCAGTGGAACTAGCGTCAGAAGGGAGCAGTACTTC; CDR3 protein: CASSGTSVRREQYF
V gene: TRBV7-2; J gene: TRBJ1-3; clone size: -; D gene: TRBD1; CDR3 DNA: TGTGCCAGCAGCTCCGGACAGGCTGGAAACACCATATATTTT; CDR3 protein: CASSSGQAGNTIYF